Presented here are 3 T cell receptor beta chains from one specimen sequenced in a study of T-cell memory formation after mild COVID-19. In TCRdb, the 5' RACE reads were re-called with MiXCR into one record per CDR3 protein. Seen here are hundreds of thousands of distinct CDR3 sequences, about 13% observed once, and the top ten hold over 20%. Input material: PBMCs or a T cell subset sorted from them (not recorded which). The receptors originated from a man between 18 and 29 years old who had mild COVID-19 (a few samples of this study predate the infection). Cell type and time point are not known.

In its sample, this clonotype was seen a few times. The J gene is TRBJ2-7, the V gene TRBV7-9; D remains ambiguous. Germline V gives CDR1 SEHNR, CDR2 FQNEAQ (reference sequence). The CDR3 has 11 amino acids. Deletions cut 4 bases from V and 6 bases from J, with 7 bases between. Here the CDR3 reads CASSSLSEQYF. The CDR3 coding sequence is TGTGCCAGCAGCTCTCTTAGCGAGCAGTACTTC.

V is TRBV6-5 and J is TRBJ1-1; D remains ambiguous. V was pared by 4 bases and J by 1 base, with 13 bases between. The CDR3 totals 15 residues. Germline values: CDR1 MNHEY, CDR2 SVGAGI. The CDR3 protein is CASSSLGGRNTEAFF. In nucleotides, the CDR3 is TGTGCCAGCAGTTCTCTGGGAGGGAGGAACACTGAAGCTTTCTTT.

This sequence joins TRBV4-1 and TRBJ1-6; D ambiguous. CDR1 is MGHRA, CDR2 YSYEKL, per germline. The CDR3 loop spans 15 amino acids. V gave up 4 bases and J gave up 0 bases, with 7 bases separating them. The CDR3 DNA reads as TGCGCCAGCAGCCTGGCGGCCTCCTATAATTCACCCCTCCACTTT. Amino acid sequence: CASSLAASYNSPLHF.